Shown below are 30 T cell receptor beta chains from a single sample sequenced in a study of blood T cell repertoires in COVID-19. Method: immunoSEQ multiplex PCR; TCRdb's copy keeps in-frame clones and lacks some. The sample shows 100,000 to 150,000 clones, under 95% of them seen only once. Sequenced material: peripheral blood. These TCRs come from a man in his forties or fifties with active COVID-19.

The chain has TRBV18 and TRBJ2-3; TRBD1 agrees at 9 bases. Germline V gives CDR1 KGHSH, CDR2 LQKENI. The CDR3 totals 14 residues. V was clipped by 11 bases and J by 4 bases; unmatched bases: 10. The CDR3 coding sequence is TGTGCCGCGGGGCCGGGACAGGGTCCAGATACGCAGTATTTT. Encoded protein: CAAGPGQGPDTQYF.

The genes are TRBV18 and TRBJ2-3; 7 bases fit TRBD1. The V and J ends lost 2 bases and 2 bases, in that order; junction bases with no gene match: 7. This CDR3 comprises 16 residues. The germline CDR1 and CDR2 sequences are KGHSH and LQKENI. The CDR3 coding sequence is TGTGCCAGCTCACCAGGGACAGAGGAACTCACAGATACGCAGTATTTT. Residues: CASSPGTEELTDTQYF. Based on the CDR3 plus reference TRBV18 and TRBJ2-3, the full variable domain is NAGVMQNPRHLVRRRGQEARLRCSPMKGHSHVYWYRQLPEEGLKFMVYLQKENIIDESGMPKERFSAEFPKEGPSILRIQQVVRGDSAAYFCASSPGTEELTDTQYFGPGTRLTVL.

The J gene is TRBJ2-3, the V gene TRBV12-5, with 9 bases identical to TRBD2. Germline CDR1 reads LGHNT; CDR2 reads FRNRAP. The CDR3 is made up of 18 amino acids. The J segment lost 0 bases and the V segment lost 6 bases, leaving 13 bases of the junction unmatched. The CDR3: CASGTTPSGRSSTDTQYF. The CDR3 coding sequence is TGTGCTAGTGGAACGACTCCCAGCGGGAGGTCTAGCACAGATACGCAGTATTTT.

This clone was detected only once. The rearrangement links TRBV20-1 to TRBJ1-1; D possibly corresponds to TRBD1 (5 bases). V lost 6 bases and J lost 7, with 9 bases in between. The CDR3 totals 10 residues. Germline lookup yields CDR1 DFQATT and CDR2 SNEGSKA (reference sequence). CDR3 protein: CSAKGLEAFF. In DNA, the CDR3 is TGCAGTGCGAAGGGGCTTGAAGCTTTCTTT.

The chain combines TRBV2 with TRBJ2-1; TRBD1 might be the D (8 bases). In germline, CDR1 is SNHLY, CDR2 FYNNEI. V lost 6 bases and J 4 bases, leaving 25 bases between the germline ends. The CDR3 has 18 amino acids. As DNA, the CDR3 is TGTGCCAGCAGGGGGGGGGAGGACAGGGCATTTCTTTACAATGAGCAGTTCTTC. It yields the protein CASRGGEDRAFLYNEQFF.

In its sample, this clone was seen a few times. The CDR3 reads CASSLAMRSFDGYTF. The CDR3 nucleotides read TGCGCCAGCAGCTTGGCTATGCGGAGCTTCGATGGCTACACCTTC. This rearrangement joins TRBV5-1 to TRBJ1-2; no clear D gene. Germline lookup yields CDR1 SGHRS and CDR2 YFSETQ. The CDR3 loop spans 15 amino acids. The V gene lost 0 bases and the J gene lost 6 bases, with 15 bases spanning the gap. The full variable domain, completed using reference TRBV5-1 and TRBJ1-2, is KAGVTQTPRYLIKTRGQQVTLSCSPISGHRSVSWYQQTPGQGLQFLFEYFSETQRNKGNFPGRFSGRQFSNSRSEMNVSTLELGDSALYLCASSLAMRSFDGYTFGSGTRLTVV.

This rearrangement joins TRBV19 to TRBJ1-2, with D unresolved. Germline V gene sequence: CDR1 LNHDA, CDR2 SQIVND (reference sequence). Trimming pared 3 bases from V and 0 bases from J, leaving 14 bases between. CDR3 length: 16 amino acids. The CDR3 spells CASSIFPTGTNYGYTF. CDR3 DNA: TGTGCCAGTAGTATTTTTCCGACTGGAACTAACTATGGCTACACCTTC.

A single count supports this clone. The chain uses TRBV4-1 and TRBJ1-1; D perhaps matches TRBD1 (6 bases). V lost 1 base and J lost 4, with 16 bases in between. The CDR3 loop spans 16 amino acids. CDR1 is MGHRA and CDR2 is YSYEKL in the germline V gene. This CDR3 is CASSQAWVRGPTEAFF. CDR3 sequence (DNA): TGCGCCAGCAGCCAAGCTTGGGTCAGGGGTCCCACTGAAGCTTTCTTT.

The rearrangement uses TRBV3-1 (or the pseudogene TRBV3-2) and TRBJ2-1, with 8 bases lining up with TRBD2. CDR1 LGHDT and CDR2 YNNKEL come from the germline V gene (reference sequence). The J segment lost 9 bases and the V segment lost 1 base, leaving 5 bases of the junction unmatched. This CDR3 is 14 amino acids long. CDR3 nucleotide sequence: TGTGCCAGCAGCCAAGTGGCCGGGAGGGGTGAGCAGTTCTTC. Encoded protein: CASSQVAGRGEQFF.

The chain is built from TRBV19 and TRBJ1-5; 7 bases align to TRBD1. CDR3 length equals 15 residues. Germline trimming cut 8 bases from V and 1 base from J; bases unmatched to any gene: 8. From germline, CDR1 is LNHDA and CDR2 SQIVND (reference sequence). The CDR3 DNA reads as TGTGCCAGTTGGAAACAGGGGAAAAGCAATCAGCCCCAGCATTTT. Amino acids: CASWKQGKSNQPQHF. Full variable domain (outside the CDR3, taken from reference TRBV19 and TRBJ1-5): DGGITQSPKYLFRKEGQNVTLSCEQNLNHDAMYWYRQDPGQGLRLIYYSQIVNDFQKGDIAEGYSVSREKKESFPLTVTSAQKNPTAFYLCASWKQGKSNQPQHFGDGTRLSIL.

This chain connects TRBV12-3 or TRBV12-4 to TRBJ2-1; D not certain. CDR3 length: 13 amino acids. The V gene lost 1 base and the J gene lost 5 bases, with 6 bases spanning the gap. The DNA for the CDR3 is TGTGCCAGCAGTTTAGGGCAGAACAATGAGCAGTTCTTC. Translation: CASSLGQNNEQFF.

The chain links TRBV7-8 to TRBJ1-1; perhaps TRBD1 as D (5 bases). The germline V and J ends were trimmed by 4 bases and 0 bases, with 12 bases remaining between them. Germline V lookup: CDR1 SGHVS, CDR2 FQNEAQ. CDR3 length: 15 residues. In nucleotides, the CDR3 is TGTGCCAGCAGCTCGGGGGTTCCCATGAACACTGAAGCTTTCTTT. This sequence encodes CASSSGVPMNTEAFF.

The chain links TRBV15 to TRBJ1-5; TRBD1 agrees at 8 bases. There are 14 residues in the CDR3. Germline lookup yields CDR1 LNHNV and CDR2 YYDKDF (reference sequence). V lost 5 bases and J lost 4; bases outside the gene matches: 4. The CDR3, as DNA: TGTGCCACCAGCGTACAGGGGGGGAATCAGCCCCAGCATTTT. Translated, it gives CATSVQGGNQPQHF.

This chain links TRBV15 with TRBJ2-1, with 7 bases that match TRBD2. The J segment lost 6 bases and the V segment lost 5 bases, leaving 7 bases of the junction unmatched. The CDR3 is made up of 14 amino acids. Looked up from germline, CDR1 is LNHNV and CDR2 is YYDKDF (reference sequence). The CDR3 protein is CATSARTRGNEQFF. In nucleotides, the CDR3 is TGTGCCACCAGCGCACGGACTAGGGGCAATGAGCAGTTCTTC.

This clone showed up just once. The V and J genes are TRBV27 and TRBJ2-7; D call uncertain. The CDR3 runs 16 residues. V was shortened by 0 bases and J by 0 bases, with 12 bases between the two germline ends. Germline V gene sequence: CDR1 MNHEY, CDR2 SMNVEV (reference sequence). CDR3 DNA: TGTGCCAGCAGTTTATCATTGGCCGCACCCTCCTACGAGCAGTACTTC. This gives the protein CASSLSLAAPSYEQYF.

This clone came up a few times. The chain recombines TRBV7-8 with TRBJ1-2; 11 nucleotides match TRBD1. The V and J ends lost 1 base and 8 bases, in that order; junction bases with no gene match: 9. The CDR3 sequence is 16 residues long. In germline, CDR1 is SGHVS, CDR2 FQNEAQ. CDR3 coding DNA: TGTGCCAGCAGCTTAGAGTGGGGACAGGGGGATCCGGGCTACACCTTC. This codes for CASSLEWGQGDPGYTF.

This chain connects TRBV5-1 to TRBJ2-6; 8 nucleotides align to TRBD1. The V gene end was trimmed by 0 bases and the J gene end by 1 base; junction bases not matched to a gene: 6. CDR3 length: 18 residues. Germline values: CDR1 SGHRS, CDR2 YFSETQ. DNA of the CDR3: TGCGCCAGCAGCTTGGCCGGACAGGGTCTTTCTGGGGCCAACGTCCTGACTTTC. This codes for CASSLAGQGLSGANVLTF.

V usage is TRBV7-2 and J usage is TRBJ1-2; D not resolved. Germline-derived CDR1 and CDR2 are SGHTA and FQGNSA. This CDR3 is 16 amino acids long. V shed 5 bases and J shed 0 bases, with 16 bases lying between them. The CDR3 DNA is TGTGCCAGCAGCCCAGACCTGTATACTACTAACTATGGCTACACCTTC. This sequence encodes CASSPDLYTTNYGYTF.

The V and J genes are TRBV30 and TRBJ2-1, with TRBD2 matching 14 bases. The CDR3 sequence is 15 residues long. Germline trimming cut 3 bases from V and 6 bases from J; bases unmatched to any gene: 4. Germline V gene sequence: CDR1 GTSNPN, CDR2 SVGIG (reference sequence). The CDR3 sequence is CAWRGLAGALNEQFF. CDR3 bases: TGTGCCTGGAGGGGACTAGCGGGAGCCCTCAATGAGCAGTTCTTC.

The genes are TRBV19 and TRBJ2-1; 7 bases line up with TRBD2. Germline assignment: CDR1 LNHDA and CDR2 SQIVND (reference sequence). The CDR3 length is 16 residues. The V gene end was trimmed by 4 bases and the J gene end by 4 bases; junction bases not matched to a gene: 10. CDR3 protein: CASSRVAGVIYNEQFF. The CDR3 DNA reads TGTGCCAGTAGTAGGGTGGCGGGGGTAATTTACAATGAGCAGTTCTTC.

This clone has a handful of counts. V is TRBV19 and J is TRBJ2-1; 11 bases line up with TRBD2. The germline CDR1 and CDR2 sequences are LNHDA and SQIVND (reference sequence). With 3 bases clipped from V and 8 bases from J, the junction kept 6 bases outside the gene matches. CDR3 length equals 15 residues. As DNA, the CDR3 is TGTGCCAGTAGTATGACTAGCGGGATATCAGATGAGCAGTTCTTC. This encodes CASSMTSGISDEQFF.

J is TRBJ2-3 and V is TRBV3-1 (or the pseudogene TRBV3-2); D is unresolved. Per the germline V gene, CDR1 is LGHDT and CDR2 is YNNKEL (reference sequence). The V end lost 0 bases, the J end lost 4 bases, and 17 bases lay between the germline ends. CDR3 length: 17 amino acids. This CDR3 is CASSQDTSVRSADTQYF. The CDR3 bases are TGTGCCAGCAGCCAAGATACGAGCGTTAGATCGGCAGATACGCAGTATTTT.

CDR3 residues: CSARSLGGEFF. Here the CDR3 DNA reads TGCAGTGCTAGATCCCTCGGCGGGGAGTTCTTC. V usage is TRBV20-1 and J usage is TRBJ2-1; the D gene is possibly TRBD2 (6 bases). The germline V gene encodes CDR1 DFQATT and CDR2 SNEGSKA (reference sequence). V was cut by 2 bases and J by 14 bases, with 13 bases left in between. The CDR3 has 11 residues.

In this sample, this clone turned up once. The chain recombines TRBV25-1 with TRBJ1-2; D not certain. The CDR3 runs to 12 residues. Germline V gene sequence: CDR1 MGHDK, CDR2 SYGVNS. The germline V and J ends were trimmed by 5 bases and 7 bases, with 11 bases remaining between them. CDR3 loop: CASSRVYGGYTF. The CDR3, as DNA: TGTGCCAGCAGTCGGGTATACGGTGGCTACACCTTC.

This clone appeared a single time. The chain joins TRBV11-3 to TRBJ2-7; D call uncertain. V dropped 4 bases and J dropped 4 bases, with 14 bases sitting between them. There are 14 residues in the CDR3. From germline, CDR1 is SGHNT and CDR2 YENEEA. CDR3 region: CASSSSSGSYEQYV. The CDR3 nucleotides are TGTGCCAGCAGCTCCTCATCCGGGTCTTACGAGCAGTACGTC.

V and J are TRBV9 and TRBJ1-4, with 11 bases identical to TRBD1. CDR3 length: 17 residues. Germline CDR1 reads SGDLS; CDR2 reads YYNGEE. J lost 0 bases, V lost 4 bases, and 5 bases had no gene match. Written as DNA, the CDR3 is TGTGCCAGCAGCACCCGGGACAGGGGGGCAACTAATGAAAAACTGTTTTTT. This codes for CASSTRDRGATNEKLFF.

The chain couples TRBV2 to TRBJ1-2; no firm D call. This CDR3 contains 12 residues. Germline assignment: CDR1 SNHLY and CDR2 FYNNEI. Between the trimmed V and J ends, which lost 3 bases and 2 bases, there was a span of 4 bases. CDR3: CASSEGNYGYTF. CDR3 DNA: TGTGCCAGCAGTGAGGGCAACTATGGCTACACCTTC.

Remarks on this clone: Other DNA variants within this sample encode the same CDR3. This chain connects TRBV5-4 to TRBJ1-2; 8 nucleotides line up with TRBD1. The CDR3 consists of 15 residues. Losses at the gene ends were 2 bases for V and 0 bases for J; bases not matched to a gene: 3. Germline CDR1 reads SGHNT; CDR2 reads YYREEE (reference sequence). The CDR3 is CASSLRTGPNYGYTF. As DNA, the CDR3 is TGTGCCAGCAGCTTACGGACAGGGCCTAACTATGGCTACACCTTC.

The chain recombines TRBV14 with TRBJ2-4; D is perhaps TRBD2 (6 bases). The germline V gene encodes CDR1 SGHDN and CDR2 FVKESK. The CDR3 runs 16 residues. V lost 2 bases, J lost 3 bases, and 14 bases lay in between. The CDR3 spells CASSQLWQGGKNIQYF. The CDR3 bases are TGTGCCAGCAGCCAATTATGGCAGGGAGGCAAAAACATTCAGTACTTC. Combining the CDR3 with reference TRBV14 and TRBJ2-4 gives the whole variable domain EAGVTQFPSHSVIEKGQTVTLRCDPISGHDNLYWYRRVMGKEIKFLLHFVKESKQDESGMPNNRFLAERTGGTYSTLKVQPAELEDSGVYFCASSQLWQGGKNIQYFGAGTRLSVL.

The CDR3 region is CSASVPSGDPDTQYF. The DNA for the CDR3 is TGCAGTGCTAGTGTGCCTAGCGGGGACCCAGATACGCAGTATTTT. This sequence joins TRBV20-1 and TRBJ2-3, with 9 bases identical to TRBD2. Unmatched junction bases numbered 8, after V lost 3 bases and J lost 4 bases. Germline CDR1 is DFQATT and CDR2 is SNEGSKA (reference sequence). This CDR3 comprises 15 residues.